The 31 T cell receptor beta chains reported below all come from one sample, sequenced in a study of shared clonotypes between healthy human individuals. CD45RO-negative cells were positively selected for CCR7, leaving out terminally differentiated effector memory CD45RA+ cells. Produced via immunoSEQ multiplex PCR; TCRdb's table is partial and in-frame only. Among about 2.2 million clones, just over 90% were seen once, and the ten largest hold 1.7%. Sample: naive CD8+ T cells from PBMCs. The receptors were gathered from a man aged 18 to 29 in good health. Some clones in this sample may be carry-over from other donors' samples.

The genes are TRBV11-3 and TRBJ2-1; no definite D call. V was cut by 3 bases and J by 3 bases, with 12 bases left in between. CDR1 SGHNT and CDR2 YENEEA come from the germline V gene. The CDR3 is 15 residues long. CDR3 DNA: TGTGCCAGCAGCTTCCGGAATGAGGTCTACAATGAGCAGTTCTTC. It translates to CASSFRNEVYNEQFF. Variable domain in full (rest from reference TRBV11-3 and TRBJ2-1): EAGVVQSPRYKIIEKKQPVAFWCNPISGHNTLYWYLQNLGQGPELLIRYENEEAVDDSQLPKDRFSAERLKGVDSTLKIQPAELGDSAVYLCASSFRNEVYNEQFFGPGTRLTVL.

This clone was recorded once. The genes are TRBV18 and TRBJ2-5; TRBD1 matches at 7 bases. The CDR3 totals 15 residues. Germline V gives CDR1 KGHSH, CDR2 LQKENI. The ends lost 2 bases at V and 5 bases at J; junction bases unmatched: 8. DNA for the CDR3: TGTGCCAGCTCACCAACTGACAGGGTGAGGGAGACCCAGTACTTC. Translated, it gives CASSPTDRVRETQYF.

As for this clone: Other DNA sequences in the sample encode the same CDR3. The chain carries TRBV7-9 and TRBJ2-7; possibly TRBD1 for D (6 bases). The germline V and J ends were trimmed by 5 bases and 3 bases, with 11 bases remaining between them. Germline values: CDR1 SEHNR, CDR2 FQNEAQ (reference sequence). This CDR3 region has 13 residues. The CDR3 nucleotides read TGTGCCAGCAGCCCCGGGACAAGCTACGAGCAGTACTTC. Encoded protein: CASSPGTSYEQYF.

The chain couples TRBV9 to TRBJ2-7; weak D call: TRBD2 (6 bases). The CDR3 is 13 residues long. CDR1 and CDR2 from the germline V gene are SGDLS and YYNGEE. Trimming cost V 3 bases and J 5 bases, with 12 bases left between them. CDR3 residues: CASSERLGNEQYF. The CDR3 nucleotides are TGTGCCAGCAGCGAACGACTAGGGAACGAGCAGTACTTC. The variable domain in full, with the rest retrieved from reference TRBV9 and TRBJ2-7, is DSGVTQTPKHLITATGQRVTLRCSPRSGDLSVYWYQQSLDQGLQFLIQYYNGEERAKGNILERFSAQQFPDLHSELNLSSLELGDSALYFCASSERLGNEQYFGPGTRLTVT.

DNA for the CDR3: TGTGCCAGTAGTATCCCGCGGGAGGGCCACAATGAGCAGTTCTTC. The encoded protein is CASSIPREGHNEQFF. The chain combines TRBV19 with TRBJ2-1, with 9 bases aligning to TRBD2. The CDR3 runs to 15 residues. The V and J ends lost 3 bases and 5 bases, in that order; junction bases with no gene match: 5. Germline V lookup: CDR1 LNHDA, CDR2 SQIVND (reference sequence). The variable domain in full, with the rest retrieved from reference TRBV19 and TRBJ2-1, is DGGITQSPKYLFRKEGQNVTLSCEQNLNHDAMYWYRQDPGQGLRLIYYSQIVNDFQKGDIAEGYSVSREKKESFPLTVTSAQKNPTAFYLCASSIPREGHNEQFFGPGTRLTVL.

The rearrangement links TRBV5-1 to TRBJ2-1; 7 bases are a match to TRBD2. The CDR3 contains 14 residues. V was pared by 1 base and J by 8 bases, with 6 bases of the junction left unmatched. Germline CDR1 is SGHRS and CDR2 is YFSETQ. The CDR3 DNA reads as TGCGCCAGCAGCTTGAGGCGGGAGCCCCATGAGCAGTTCTTC. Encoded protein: CASSLRREPHEQFF. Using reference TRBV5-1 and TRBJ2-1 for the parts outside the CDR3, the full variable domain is KAGVTQTPRYLIKTRGQQVTLSCSPISGHRSVSWYQQTPGQGLQFLFEYFSETQRNKGNFPGRFSGRQFSNSRSEMNVSTLELGDSALYLCASSLRREPHEQFFGPGTRLTVL.

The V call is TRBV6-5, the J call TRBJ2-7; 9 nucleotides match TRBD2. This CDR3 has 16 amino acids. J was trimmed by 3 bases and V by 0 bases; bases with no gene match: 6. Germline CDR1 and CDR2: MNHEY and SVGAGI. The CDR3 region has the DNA TGTGCCAGCAGTTACTCAAAGCGGGAGGCCCGCTACGAGCAGTACTTC. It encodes CASSYSKREARYEQYF.

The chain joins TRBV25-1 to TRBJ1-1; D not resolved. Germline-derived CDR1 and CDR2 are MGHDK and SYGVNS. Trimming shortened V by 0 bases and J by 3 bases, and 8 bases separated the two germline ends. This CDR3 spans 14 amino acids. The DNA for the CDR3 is TGTGCCAGCAGTGAATACCGGCCGGACACTGAAGCTTTCTTT. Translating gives CASSEYRPDTEAFF.

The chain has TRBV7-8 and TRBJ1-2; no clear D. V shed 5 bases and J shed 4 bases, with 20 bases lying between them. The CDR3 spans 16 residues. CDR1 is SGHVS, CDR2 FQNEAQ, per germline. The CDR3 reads CASSPYLINHFYGYTF. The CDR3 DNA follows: TGTGCCAGCAGCCCCTATTTAATAAACCACTTCTATGGCTACACCTTC.

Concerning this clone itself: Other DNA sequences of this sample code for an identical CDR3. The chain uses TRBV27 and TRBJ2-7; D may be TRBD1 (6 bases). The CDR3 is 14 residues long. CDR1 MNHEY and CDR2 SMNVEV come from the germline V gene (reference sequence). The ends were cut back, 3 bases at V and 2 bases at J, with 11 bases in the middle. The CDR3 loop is CASSLVAGAYEQYF. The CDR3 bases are TGTGCCAGCAGTTTGGTCGCAGGGGCCTACGAGCAGTACTTC.

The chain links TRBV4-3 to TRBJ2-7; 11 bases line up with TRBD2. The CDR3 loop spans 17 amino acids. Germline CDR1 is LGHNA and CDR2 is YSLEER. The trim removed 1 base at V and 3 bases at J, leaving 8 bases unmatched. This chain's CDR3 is CASSQVLAGGNFYEQYF. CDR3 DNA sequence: TGCGCCAGCAGCCAAGTTCTAGCGGGAGGAAATTTCTACGAGCAGTACTTC.

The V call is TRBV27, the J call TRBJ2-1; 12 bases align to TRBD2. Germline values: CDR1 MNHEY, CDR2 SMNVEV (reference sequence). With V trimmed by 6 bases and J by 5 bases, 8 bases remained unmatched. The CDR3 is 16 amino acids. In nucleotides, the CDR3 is TGTGCCAGCAGCAGGACCCGACTAGCGGGAGACAATGAGCAGTTCTTC. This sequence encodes CASSRTRLAGDNEQFF.

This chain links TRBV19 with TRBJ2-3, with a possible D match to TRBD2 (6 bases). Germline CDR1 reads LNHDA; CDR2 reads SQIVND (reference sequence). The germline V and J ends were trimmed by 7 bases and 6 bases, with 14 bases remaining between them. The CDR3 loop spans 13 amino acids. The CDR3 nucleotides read TGTGCCAGTAACGGAGGGGCGTTGGATACGCAGTATTTT. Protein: CASNGGALDTQYF.

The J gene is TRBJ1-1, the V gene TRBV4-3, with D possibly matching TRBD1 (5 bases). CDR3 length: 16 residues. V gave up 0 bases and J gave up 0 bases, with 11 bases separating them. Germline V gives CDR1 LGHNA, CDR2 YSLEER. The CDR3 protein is CASSQDLQALNTEAFF. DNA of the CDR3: TGCGCCAGCAGCCAAGATCTACAGGCTTTGAACACTGAAGCTTTCTTT.

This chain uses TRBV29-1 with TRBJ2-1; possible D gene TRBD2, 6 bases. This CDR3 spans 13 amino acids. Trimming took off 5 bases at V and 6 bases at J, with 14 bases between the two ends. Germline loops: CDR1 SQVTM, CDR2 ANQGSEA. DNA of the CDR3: TGCAGCGTTCCCGGGAGTCTTGTCAATGAGCAGTTCTTC. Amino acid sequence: CSVPGSLVNEQFF.

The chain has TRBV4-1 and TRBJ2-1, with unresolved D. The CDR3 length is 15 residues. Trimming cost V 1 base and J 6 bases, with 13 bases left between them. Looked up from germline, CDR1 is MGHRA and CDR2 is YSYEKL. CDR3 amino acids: CASSQASGVVNEQFF. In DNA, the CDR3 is TGCGCCAGCAGCCAAGCTTCTGGGGTGGTCAATGAGCAGTTCTTC.

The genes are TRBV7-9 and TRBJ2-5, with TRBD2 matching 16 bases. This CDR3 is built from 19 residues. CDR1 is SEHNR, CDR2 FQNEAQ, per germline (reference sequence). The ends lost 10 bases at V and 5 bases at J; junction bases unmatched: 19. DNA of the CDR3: TGTGCCACCGAAATTGGGGGACTAGCGGGAGGGAACCCCCAGGAGACCCAGTACTTC. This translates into CATEIGGLAGGNPQETQYF.

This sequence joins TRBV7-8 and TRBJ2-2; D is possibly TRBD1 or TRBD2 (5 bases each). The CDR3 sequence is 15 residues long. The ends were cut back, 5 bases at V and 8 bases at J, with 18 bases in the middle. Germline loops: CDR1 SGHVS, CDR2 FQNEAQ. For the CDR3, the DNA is TGTGCCAGCAGCCCCGGGACCCTCGGCACGGGGGAGCTGTTTTTT. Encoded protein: CASSPGTLGTGELFF.

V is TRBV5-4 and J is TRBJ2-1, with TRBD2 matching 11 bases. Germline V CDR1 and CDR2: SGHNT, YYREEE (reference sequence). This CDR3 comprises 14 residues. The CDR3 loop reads CGTSGSSSYNEQFF. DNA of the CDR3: TGTGGGACTAGCGGGTCTAGCTCCTACAATGAGCAGTTCTTC.

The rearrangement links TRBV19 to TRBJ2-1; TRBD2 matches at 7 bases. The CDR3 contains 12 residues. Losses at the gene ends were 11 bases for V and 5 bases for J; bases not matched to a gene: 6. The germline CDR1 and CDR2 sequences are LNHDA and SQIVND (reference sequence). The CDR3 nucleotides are TGTGCCGCAGCGGGATTGGACAATGAGCAGTTCTTC. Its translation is CAAAGLDNEQFF.

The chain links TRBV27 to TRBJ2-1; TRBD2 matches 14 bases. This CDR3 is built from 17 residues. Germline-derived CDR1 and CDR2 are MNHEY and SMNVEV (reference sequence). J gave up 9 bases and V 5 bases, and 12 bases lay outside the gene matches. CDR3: CASSPGLAGVKAGEQFF. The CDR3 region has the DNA TGTGCCAGCAGTCCGGGACTAGCGGGAGTAAAAGCGGGTGAGCAGTTCTTC.

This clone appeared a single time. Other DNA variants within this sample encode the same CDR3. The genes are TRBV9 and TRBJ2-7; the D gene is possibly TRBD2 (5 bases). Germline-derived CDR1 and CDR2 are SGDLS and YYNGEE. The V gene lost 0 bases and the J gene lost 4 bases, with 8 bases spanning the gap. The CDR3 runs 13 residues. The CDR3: CASSVDSGYEQYF. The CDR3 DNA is TGTGCCAGCAGCGTAGACTCGGGGTACGAGCAGTACTTC.

CDR3 nucleotide sequence: TGTGCCAGCAATGTTGCTTGGGGGGCAGTGGATGAGCAGTTCTTC. It yields the protein CASNVAWGAVDEQFF. The chain recombines TRBV27 with TRBJ2-1; either TRBD1 or TRBD2 may supply D (6 bases each). V was trimmed by 7 bases and J by 8 bases, leaving 21 bases between them. In germline, CDR1 is MNHEY, CDR2 SMNVEV (reference sequence). This CDR3 region has 15 residues.

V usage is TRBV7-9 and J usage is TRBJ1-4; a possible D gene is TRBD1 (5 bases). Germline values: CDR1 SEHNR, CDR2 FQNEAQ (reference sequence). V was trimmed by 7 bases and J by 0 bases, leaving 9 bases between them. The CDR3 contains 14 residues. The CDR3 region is CASKKGTTNEKLFF. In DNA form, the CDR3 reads TGTGCCAGCAAGAAGGGGACAACTAATGAAAAACTGTTTTTT.

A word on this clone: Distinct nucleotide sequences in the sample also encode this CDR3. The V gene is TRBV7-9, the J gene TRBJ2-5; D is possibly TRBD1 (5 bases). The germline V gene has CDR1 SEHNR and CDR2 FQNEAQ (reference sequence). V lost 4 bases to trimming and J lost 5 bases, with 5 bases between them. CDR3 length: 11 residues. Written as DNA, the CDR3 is TGTGCCAGCAGCTCAGGGGAGACCCAGTACTTC. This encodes CASSSGETQYF. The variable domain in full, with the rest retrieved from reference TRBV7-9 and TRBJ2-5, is DTGVSQNPRHKITKRGQNVTFRCDPISEHNRLYWYRQTLGQGPEFLTYFQNEAQLEKSRLLSDRFSAERPKGSFSTLEIQRTEQGDSAMYLCASSSGETQYFGPGTRLLVL.

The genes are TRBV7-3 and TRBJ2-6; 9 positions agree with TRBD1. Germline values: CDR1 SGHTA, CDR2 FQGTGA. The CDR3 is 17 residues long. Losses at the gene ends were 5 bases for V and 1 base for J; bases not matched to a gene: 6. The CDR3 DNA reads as TGTGCCAGCAGCATATGGGACAGGGAATCTGGGGCCAACGTCCTGACTTTC. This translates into CASSIWDRESGANVLTF.

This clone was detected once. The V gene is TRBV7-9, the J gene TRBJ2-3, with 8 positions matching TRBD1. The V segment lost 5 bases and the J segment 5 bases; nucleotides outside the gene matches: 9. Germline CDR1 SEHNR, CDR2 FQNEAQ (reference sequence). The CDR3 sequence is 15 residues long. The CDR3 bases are TGTGCCAGCAGCCGACAGGGGCCGGACAAAGATACGCAGTATTTT. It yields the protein CASSRQGPDKDTQYF. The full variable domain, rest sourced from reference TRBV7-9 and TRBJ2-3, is DTGVSQNPRHKITKRGQNVTFRCDPISEHNRLYWYRQTLGQGPEFLTYFQNEAQLEKSRLLSDRFSAERPKGSFSTLEIQRTEQGDSAMYLCASSRQGPDKDTQYFGPGTRLTVL.

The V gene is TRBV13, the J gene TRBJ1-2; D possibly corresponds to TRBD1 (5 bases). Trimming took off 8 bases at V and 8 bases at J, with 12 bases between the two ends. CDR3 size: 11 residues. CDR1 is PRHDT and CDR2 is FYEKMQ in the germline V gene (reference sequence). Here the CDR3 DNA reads TGTGCCAGCTTCGGGGCCCGGGGCTACACCTTC. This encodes CASFGARGYTF.

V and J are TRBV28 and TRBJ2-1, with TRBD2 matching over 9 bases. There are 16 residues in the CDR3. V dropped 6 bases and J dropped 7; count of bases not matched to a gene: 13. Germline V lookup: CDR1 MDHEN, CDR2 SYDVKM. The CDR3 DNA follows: TGTGCCAGCAGGACCCTAGCGGGGCGGCTTGGGAATGAGCAGTTCTTC. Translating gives CASRTLAGRLGNEQFF. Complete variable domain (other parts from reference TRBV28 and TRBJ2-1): DVKVTQSSRYLVKRTGEKVFLECVQDMDHENMFWYRQDPGLGLRLIYFSYDVKMKEKGDIPEGYSVSREKKERFSLILESASTNQTSMYLCASRTLAGRLGNEQFFGPGTRLTVL.

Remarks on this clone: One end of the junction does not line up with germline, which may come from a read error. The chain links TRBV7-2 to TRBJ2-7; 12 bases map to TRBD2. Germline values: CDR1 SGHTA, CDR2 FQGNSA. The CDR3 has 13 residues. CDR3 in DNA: TGTGCCAGCAGCTTAGGGGGACTAGCGGGCGCCCACTTC. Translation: CASSLGGLAGAHF.

In nucleotides, the CDR3 is TGTGCCACCAGCAGGGATTTCGGGCCTTCTAACTATGGCTACACCTTC. This gives the protein CATSRDFGPSNYGYTF. The chain links TRBV15 to TRBJ1-2, with D unclear. The CDR3 contains 16 residues. V lost 3 bases and J lost 0, with 14 bases in between. Per germline, CDR1 LNHNV and CDR2 YYDKDF (reference sequence).